This T cell receptor beta chain is drawn from a study of blood T cell repertoires in COVID-19. Germline CDR1 is SGHRS and CDR2 is YFSETQ. The V end was cut by 6 bases, the J end by 4 bases, with 13 bases between. The length of the CDR3 is 13 residues. Clones were sequenced by immunoSEQ multiplex PCR, and TCRdb holds only the in-frame ones, with some missing. There are 65,000 to 95,000 clones in the sample; 78% occur only once, and roughly 15% lies in the top ten. The sequenced sample was peripheral blood. This chain links TRBV5-1 with TRBJ1-2, with D perhaps TRBD1 (6 bases). The origin of this receptor is a human donor in a cohort sampled during active COVID-19. DNA of the CDR3: TGCGCCAGCACCCTAGGGACAACCTATGGCTACACCTTC. Its protein product is CASTLGTTYGYTF. Full variable domain (rest looked up from reference TRBV5-1 and TRBJ1-2): KAGVTQTPRYLIKTRGQQVTLSCSPISGHRSVSWYQQTPGQGLQFLFEYFSETQRNKGNFPGRFSGRQFSNSRSEMNVSTLELGDSALYLCASTLGTTYGYTFGSGTRLTVV.